This T cell receptor beta chain was captured by sequencing in a study of blood T cell repertoires in COVID-19. In the study overall: There were acute and convalescent COVID-19 samples, and they came from the United States, Italy and Spain. PBMCs, B-cell-depleted T cells, or T cells were the source of the cDNA or gDNA that made up the material.

Germline lookup yields CDR1 SGDLS and CDR2 YYNGEE. The CDR3 runs to 18 residues. V gave up 0 bases and J gave up 2 bases; unmatched junction bases: 4. The participants were between roughly 18 and 100 years old and came from some 23 US areas. Allocation to cohorts depended on clinical history reported by the participants. The protocol was immunoSEQ multiplex PCR, while the TCRdb copy is restricted to in-frame clones and leaves out a portion. Of about 270,000 clones listed, over 80% are singletons. The V call is TRBV9, the J call TRBJ2-2, with 13 bases that match TRBD2. The sequenced sample was PBMCs or T cells enriched from blood (not recorded which). This TCR derives from a woman in her 30s with acute COVID-19. CDR3 coding DNA: TGTGCCAGCAGCGTAGATTGGGGACTAGCGGGAAACACCGGGGAGCTGTTTTTT. It is translated as CASSVDWGLAGNTGELFF.